This TCR beta chain was profiled in a study of cytomegalovirus exposure and HLA in healthy donors. A note on this clone: An end of the junction does not agree with germline; a read error may underlie this.

The PCR employed 60 Vbeta primers together with 13 Jbeta primers. The assay was immunoSEQ multiplex PCR, and TCRdb's table has in-frame clones only and misses some. The repertoire holds fewer than 200,000 clones, with about 70% as singletons. CDR3 length: 14 residues. From germline, CDR1 is SEHNR and CDR2 FQNEAQ (reference sequence). Samples came from healthy bone marrow donors. The receptor was isolated from a young woman in good health and CMV-seronegative. The sequenced sample consisted of PBMCs. The rearrangement links TRBV7-9 to TRBJ2-7, with a weak D call TRBD2 (5 bases). The CDR3 DNA reads TGTTCCAGCAGCTCCACCCCCGGGCGGGACGAGCAGTACTTC. Protein product: CSSSSTPGRDEQYF.